These 5 T cell receptor beta chains came from one sample sequenced in a study of metastatic and nonmetastatic thyroid tumors. TCRdb reanalyzed the PCR reads via MiXCR. Of tens of thousands of clones in the sample, 13% were seen once. Patients were all untreated before their thyroid surgery. Input material: blood. The receptors here all came from a female donor with papillary thyroid cancer or a benign thyroid nodule (not recorded which). Some clones in this sample may be carry-over from other donors' samples.

This clone appeared once. It may be a read error: a sequence one base away is much more abundant. V and J are TRBV18 and TRBJ1-5, with a weak D call TRBD1 (6 bases). From germline, CDR1 is KGHSH and CDR2 LQKENI. The CDR3 runs to 13 residues. V was trimmed by 8 bases and J by 5 bases, leaving 13 bases between them. In nucleotides, the CDR3 is TGTGCCAGCGTTAAGGGGGATGATCAGCCCCAGCATTTT. Its translation is CASVKGDDQPQHF.

This clone was picked up many times. CDR3: CASSTEASGAPYEQYF. The DNA of the CDR3 is TGTGCCAGCAGCACCGAGGCTAGCGGGGCTCCCTACGAGCAGTACTTC. The genes are TRBV11-1 and TRBJ2-7; 9 bases are a match to TRBD2. CDR1 SGHAT and CDR2 FQDESV come from the germline V gene (reference sequence). This CDR3 region has 16 residues. The V gene end was trimmed by 5 bases and the J gene end by 2 bases; junction bases not matched to a gene: 10.

This clone was recorded many times. The gene calls are TRBV5-6 and TRBJ2-5; 10 nucleotides align to TRBD1. J gave up 1 base and V 4 bases, and 7 bases lay outside the gene matches. Germline loops: CDR1 SGHDT, CDR2 YYEEEE. The CDR3 runs to 16 residues. The CDR3: CASSTGTGAIQETQYF. For the CDR3, the DNA is TGTGCCAGCAGCACAGGGACAGGGGCGATCCAAGAGACCCAGTACTTC. The variable domain in full, with the rest retrieved from reference TRBV5-6 and TRBJ2-5, is DAGVTQSPTHLIKTRGQQVTLRCSPKSGHDTVSWYQQALGQGPQFIFQYYEEEERQRGNFPDRFSGHQFPNYSSELNVNALLLGDSALYLCASSTGTGAIQETQYFGPGTRLLVL.

This clone was recorded many times. The genes are TRBV6-1 and TRBJ2-1, with D possibly TRBD1 on 5 matching bases. This CDR3 comprises 14 residues. Germline-derived CDR1 and CDR2 are MNHNS and SASEGT. Trimming removed 5 bases from V and 1 base from J, with 9 bases in between. CDR3: CASSRQGSYNEQFF. DNA for the CDR3: TGTGCCAGCAGTCGTCAGGGATCCTACAATGAGCAGTTCTTC.

The chain joins TRBV28 to TRBJ2-7; no clear D gene. The V gene's germline CDR1 is MDHEN and CDR2 SYDVKM. The CDR3 runs 14 residues. Trimming took 6 bases from V and 2 from J, leaving 14 bases between them. The CDR3 sequence is CASSGVGPPYEQYF. The CDR3 nucleotides read TGTGCCAGCAGCGGTGTCGGGCCTCCCTACGAGCAGTACTTC.